The clone carrying this TCR beta chain was counted a single time. These data come from a study of blood T cell repertoires in COVID-19. Study-wide context: From the United States, Italy and Spain came samples of acute and convalescent COVID-19. T cells, B-cell-depleted T cells, or PBMCs supplied cDNA or gDNA.

Using immunoSEQ multiplex PCR, the repertoire was profiled, and TCRdb retains in-frame clones only, with some absent. The sample shows about 300,000 clones, around 84% of them seen only once. V was cut by 0 bases and J by 2 bases, with 5 bases left in between. CDR3 length equals 14 residues. Germline V CDR1 and CDR2: LNHDA, SQIVND (reference sequence). What was sequenced was peripheral blood. The genes are TRBV19 and TRBJ1-5; D call uncertain. The sequence was obtained from an older man with acute or convalescent COVID-19. The CDR3 loop reads CASSIEAGNQPQHF. The DNA for the CDR3 is TGTGCCAGTAGTATAGAGGCAGGCAATCAGCCCCAGCATTTT. The full variable domain, in which reference TRBV19 and TRBJ1-5 provide the parts outside the CDR3, is DGGITQSPKYLFRKEGQNVTLSCEQNLNHDAMYWYRQDPGQGLRLIYYSQIVNDFQKGDIAEGYSVSREKKESFPLTVTSAQKNPTAFYLCASSIEAGNQPQHFGDGTRLSIL.